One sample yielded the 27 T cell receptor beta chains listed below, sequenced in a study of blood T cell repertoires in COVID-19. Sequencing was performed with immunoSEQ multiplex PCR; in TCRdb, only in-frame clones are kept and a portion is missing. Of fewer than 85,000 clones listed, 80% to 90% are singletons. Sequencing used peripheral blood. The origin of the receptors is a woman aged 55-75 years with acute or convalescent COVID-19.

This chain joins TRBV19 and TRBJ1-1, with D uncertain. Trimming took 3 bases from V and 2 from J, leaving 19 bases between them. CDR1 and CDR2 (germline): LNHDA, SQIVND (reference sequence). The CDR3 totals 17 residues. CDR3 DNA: TGTGCCAGTAGTATTATAGGACTAAAGGGCAGAAACACTGAAGCTTTCTTT. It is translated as CASSIIGLKGRNTEAFF.

As DNA, the CDR3 is TGTGCCAGCTCATCGCAGGAATTAGATACGCAGTATTTT. This codes for CASSSQELDTQYF. The V gene is TRBV18, the J gene TRBJ2-3; no clear D. Germline V lookup: CDR1 KGHSH, CDR2 LQKENI. This CDR3 region has 13 residues. V was pared by 5 bases and J by 5 bases, with 11 bases between.

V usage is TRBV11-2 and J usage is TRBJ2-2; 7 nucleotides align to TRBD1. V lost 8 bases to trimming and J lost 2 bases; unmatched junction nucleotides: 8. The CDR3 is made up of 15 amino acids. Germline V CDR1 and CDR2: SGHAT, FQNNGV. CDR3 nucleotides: TGTGCCAGCCCCAAAGGGGACAGAAACACCGGGGAGCTGTTTTTT. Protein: CASPKGDRNTGELFF.

The CDR3 region is CASRITTSGTEAFF. CDR3 nucleotides: TGCGCCAGCAGGATTACAACTTCGGGCACTGAAGCTTTCTTT. The V and J genes are TRBV5-1 and TRBJ1-1, with D uncertain. The CDR3 is 14 residues long. Germline V gene lookup returns CDR1 SGHRS and CDR2 YFSETQ. V lost 5 bases, J lost 4 bases, and 15 bases lay in between.

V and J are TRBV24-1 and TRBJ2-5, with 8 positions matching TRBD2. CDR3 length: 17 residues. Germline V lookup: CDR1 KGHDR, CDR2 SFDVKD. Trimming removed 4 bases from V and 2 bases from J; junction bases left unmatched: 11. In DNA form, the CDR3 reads TGTGCCACCAGTGACCCCGCTGGTAGCGGGGTTCAAGAGACCCAGTACTTC. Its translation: CATSDPAGSGVQETQYF.

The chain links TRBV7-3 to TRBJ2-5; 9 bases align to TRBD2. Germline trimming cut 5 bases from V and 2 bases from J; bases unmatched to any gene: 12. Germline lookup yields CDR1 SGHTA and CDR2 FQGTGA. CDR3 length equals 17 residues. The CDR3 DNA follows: TGTGCCAGCAGCCCGGGGGCTAGCGGGGCACCTCAAGAGACCCAGTACTTC. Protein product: CASSPGASGAPQETQYF.

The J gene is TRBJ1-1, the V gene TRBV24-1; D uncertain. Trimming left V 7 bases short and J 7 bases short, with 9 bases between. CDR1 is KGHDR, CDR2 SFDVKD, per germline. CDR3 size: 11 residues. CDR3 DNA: TGTGCCACCAGGAAGGCGGATGAAGCTTTCTTT. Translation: CATRKADEAFF.

The CDR3 sequence: CASSYTGNQPQHF. The CDR3 bases are TGTGCCAGCAGTTACACGGGCAATCAGCCCCAGCATTTT. The V call is TRBV6-5, the J call TRBJ1-5; D gene uncertain. This CDR3 is built from 13 residues. With 2 bases removed from V and 2 bases from J, the gap between germline ends came to 4 bases. Germline lookup yields CDR1 MNHEY and CDR2 SVGAGI.

CDR3: CASSAKQGSSYEQYF. The DNA of the CDR3 is TGCGCCAGCAGTGCTAAACAGGGCAGCTCCTACGAGCAGTACTTC. The chain recombines TRBV10-1 with TRBJ2-7; a possible D gene is TRBD1 (6 bases). Per the germline V gene, CDR1 is WNHNN and CDR2 is SYGVQD (reference sequence). Trimming removed 4 bases at V and 0 bases at J, with 13 bases between. The CDR3 loop spans 15 amino acids.

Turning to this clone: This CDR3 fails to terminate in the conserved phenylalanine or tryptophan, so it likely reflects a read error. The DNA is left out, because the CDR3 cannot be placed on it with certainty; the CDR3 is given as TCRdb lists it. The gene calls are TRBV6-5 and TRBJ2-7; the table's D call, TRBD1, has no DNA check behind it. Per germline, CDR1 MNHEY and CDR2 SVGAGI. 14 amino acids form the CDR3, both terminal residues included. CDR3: CASSFAITSDREIL.

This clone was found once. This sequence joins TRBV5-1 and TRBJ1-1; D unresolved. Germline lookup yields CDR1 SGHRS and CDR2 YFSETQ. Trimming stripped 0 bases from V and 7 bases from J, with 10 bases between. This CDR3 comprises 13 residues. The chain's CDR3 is CASSLVEQDEAFF. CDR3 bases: TGCGCCAGCAGCTTGGTTGAGCAGGATGAAGCTTTCTTT.

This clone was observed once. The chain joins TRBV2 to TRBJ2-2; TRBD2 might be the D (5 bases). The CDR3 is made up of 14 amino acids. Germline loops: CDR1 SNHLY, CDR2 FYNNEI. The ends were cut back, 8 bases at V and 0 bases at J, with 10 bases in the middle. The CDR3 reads CASLRATNTGELFF. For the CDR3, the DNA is TGTGCCAGCTTGCGGGCGACGAACACCGGGGAGCTGTTTTTT.

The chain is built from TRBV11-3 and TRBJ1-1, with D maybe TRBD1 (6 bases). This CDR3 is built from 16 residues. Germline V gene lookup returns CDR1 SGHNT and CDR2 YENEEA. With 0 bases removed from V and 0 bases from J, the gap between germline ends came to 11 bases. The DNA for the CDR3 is TGTGCCAGCAGCTTAGAAACCGGGGGGCTGAACACTGAAGCTTTCTTT. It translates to CASSLETGGLNTEAFF.

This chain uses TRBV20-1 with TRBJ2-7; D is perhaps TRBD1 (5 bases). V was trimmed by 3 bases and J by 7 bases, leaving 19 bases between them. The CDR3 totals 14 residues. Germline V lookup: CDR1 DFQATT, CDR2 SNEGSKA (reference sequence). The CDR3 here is CSASGWAGIREQYF. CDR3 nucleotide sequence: TGCAGTGCTAGTGGATGGGCAGGGATAAGAGAGCAGTACTTC.

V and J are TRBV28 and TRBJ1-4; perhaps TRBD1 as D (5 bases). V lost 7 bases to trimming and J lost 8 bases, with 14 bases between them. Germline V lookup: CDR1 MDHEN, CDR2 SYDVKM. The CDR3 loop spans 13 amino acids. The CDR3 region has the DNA TGTGCCAGCAAAAGACAGTCTGCAGAAAAACTGTTTTTT. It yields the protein CASKRQSAEKLFF.

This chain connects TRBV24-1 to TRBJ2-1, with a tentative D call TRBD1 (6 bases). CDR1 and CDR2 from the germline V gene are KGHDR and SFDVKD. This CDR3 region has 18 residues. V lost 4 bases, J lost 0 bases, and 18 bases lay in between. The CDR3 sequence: CATSERDTRLGSYNEQFF. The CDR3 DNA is TGTGCCACCAGTGAAAGGGACACTCGTCTGGGCTCCTACAATGAGCAGTTCTTC.

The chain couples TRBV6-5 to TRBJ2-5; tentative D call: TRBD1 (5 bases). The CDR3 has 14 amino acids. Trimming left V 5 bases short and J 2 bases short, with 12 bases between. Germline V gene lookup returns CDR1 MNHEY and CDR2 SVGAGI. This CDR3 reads CASSPRQSQETQYF. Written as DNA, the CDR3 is TGTGCCAGCAGTCCGAGACAGTCACAAGAGACCCAGTACTTC.

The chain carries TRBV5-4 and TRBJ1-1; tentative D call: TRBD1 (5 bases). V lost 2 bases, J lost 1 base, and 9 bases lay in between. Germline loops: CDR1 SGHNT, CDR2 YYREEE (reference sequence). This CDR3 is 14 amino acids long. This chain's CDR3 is CASSFQGENTEAFF. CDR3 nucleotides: TGTGCCAGCAGCTTTCAGGGCGAGAACACTGAAGCTTTCTTT. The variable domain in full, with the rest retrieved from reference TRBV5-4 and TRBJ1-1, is ETGVTQSPTHLIKTRGQQVTLRCSSQSGHNTVSWYQQALGQGPQFIFQYYREEENGRGNFPPRFSGLQFPNYSSELNVNALELDDSALYLCASSFQGENTEAFFGQGTRLTVV.

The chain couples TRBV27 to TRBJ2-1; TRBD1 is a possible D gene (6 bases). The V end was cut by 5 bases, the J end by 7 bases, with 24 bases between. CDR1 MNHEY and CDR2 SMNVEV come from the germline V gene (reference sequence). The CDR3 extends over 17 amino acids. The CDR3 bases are TGTGCCAGCAGTAGGATGGGGCAGGGGTCTAAGGGAAATGAGCAGTTCTTC. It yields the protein CASSRMGQGSKGNEQFF.

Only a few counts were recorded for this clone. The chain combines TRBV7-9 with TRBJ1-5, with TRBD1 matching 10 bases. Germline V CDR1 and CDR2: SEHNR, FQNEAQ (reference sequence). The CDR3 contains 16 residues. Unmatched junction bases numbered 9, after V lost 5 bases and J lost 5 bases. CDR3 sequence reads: CASSPWGQGTDQPQHF. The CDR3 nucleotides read TGTGCCAGCAGCCCTTGGGGACAGGGGACGGATCAGCCCCAGCATTTT.

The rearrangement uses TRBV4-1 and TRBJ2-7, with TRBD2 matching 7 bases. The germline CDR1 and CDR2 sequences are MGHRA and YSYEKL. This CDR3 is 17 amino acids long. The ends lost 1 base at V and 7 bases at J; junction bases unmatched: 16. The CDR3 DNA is TGCGCCAGCAGCCAAGTAGTAACTACTACTAGCGCGGGTGAGCAGTACTTC. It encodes CASSQVVTTTSAGEQYF.

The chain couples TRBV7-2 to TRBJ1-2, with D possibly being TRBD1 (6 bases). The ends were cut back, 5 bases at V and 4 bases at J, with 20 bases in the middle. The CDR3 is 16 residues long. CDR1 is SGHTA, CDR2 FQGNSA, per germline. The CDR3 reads CASSPARQGWGYGYTF. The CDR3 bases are TGTGCCAGCAGCCCCGCCCGCCAGGGGTGGGGCTATGGCTACACCTTC.

The CDR3 nucleotides are TGTGCCAGCACAGCGGAACAGACCTACAATGAGCAGTTCTTC. Encoded protein: CASTAEQTYNEQFF. V gene TRBV2 combines with J gene TRBJ2-1; D possibly corresponds to TRBD2 (5 bases). The V end was cut by 7 bases, the J end by 2 bases, with 12 bases between. Germline assignment: CDR1 SNHLY and CDR2 FYNNEI. The CDR3 is made up of 14 amino acids. Based on the CDR3 plus reference TRBV2 and TRBJ2-1, the full variable domain is EPEVTQTPSHQVTQMGQEVILRCVPISNHLYFYWYRQILGQKVEFLVSFYNNEISEKSEIFDDQFSVERPDGSNFTLKIRSTKLEDSAMYFCASTAEQTYNEQFFGPGTRLTVL.

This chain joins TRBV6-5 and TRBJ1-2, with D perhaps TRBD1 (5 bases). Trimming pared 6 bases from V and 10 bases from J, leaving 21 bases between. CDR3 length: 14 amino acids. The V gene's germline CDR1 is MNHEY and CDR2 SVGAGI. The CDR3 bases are TGTGCCAGCAGCCACGACTGGCCGGGGGGGGACTACACCTTC. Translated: CASSHDWPGGDYTF.

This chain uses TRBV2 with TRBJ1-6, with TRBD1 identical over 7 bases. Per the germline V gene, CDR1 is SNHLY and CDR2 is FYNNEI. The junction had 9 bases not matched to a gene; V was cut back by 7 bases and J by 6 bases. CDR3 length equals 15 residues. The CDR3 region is CASTVAGGSNSPLHF. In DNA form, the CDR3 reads TGTGCCAGCACGGTGGCAGGGGGAAGTAATTCACCCCTCCACTTT.

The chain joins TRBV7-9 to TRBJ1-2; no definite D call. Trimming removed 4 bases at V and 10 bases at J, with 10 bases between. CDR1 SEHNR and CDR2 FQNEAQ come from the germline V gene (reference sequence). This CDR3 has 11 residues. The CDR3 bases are TGTGCCAGCAGCTCCAGGACTAACTACACCTTC. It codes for CASSSRTNYTF. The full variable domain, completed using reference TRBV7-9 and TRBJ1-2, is DTGVSQNPRHKITKRGQNVTFRCDPISEHNRLYWYRQTLGQGPEFLTYFQNEAQLEKSRLLSDRFSAERPKGSFSTLEIQRTEQGDSAMYLCASSSRTNYTFGSGTRLTVV.

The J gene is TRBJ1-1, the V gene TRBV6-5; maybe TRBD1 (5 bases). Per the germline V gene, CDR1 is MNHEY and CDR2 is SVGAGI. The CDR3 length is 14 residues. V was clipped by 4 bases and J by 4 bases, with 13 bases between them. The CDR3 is CASSWDSGSTEAFF. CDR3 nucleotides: TGTGCCAGCAGTTGGGACTCCGGGAGCACTGAAGCTTTCTTT.